This section outlines one T cell receptor (beta chain) sequence together with its context. Its antigen specificity is not known. No much larger clone exists at a distance of one base, and base qualities are not known. The method behind the library was 5' RACE. The sequencer was an Illumina HiSeq 2500. A second PCR of roughly 7 to 11 cycles was performed with a sample-barcoded 5' primer and a J-beta primer mix. A unique molecular identifier was introduced onto each TCR beta cDNA molecule by a template-switch 5' adaptor carrying 12 random nucleotides. At least 3 million CDR3-containing paired-end reads were obtained from each sample. The Mint cDNA synthesis kit, primed by a TRBC-specific oligonucleotide, was used to synthesize first-strand cDNA from all RNA. All cDNA was treated with uracil-DNA glycosylase and then went through a first 18-cycle PCR with the universal primers M1SS and BC2_uni_R. Per the authors' processing: Each sample was normalized by randomly selecting 1 million high-quality reads, each carrying a distinct molecular identifier. Instead of being binned into consensus sequences, reads with shared molecular identifiers were discarded. CDR3 identification, clonotype clustering and error correction used MiTCR with a Q25 quality threshold and the strictest error-elimination algorithm. A nonparametric unseen species model with Euler transformation was used to estimate a lower bound on total TCR beta diversity. The raw public reads went through TCRdb reprocessing: fastp at Q25, MiXCR clone calling, in-frame beta chains kept. Duplicate CDR3 protein sequences are folded into a single record with the most common DNA and genes. The V and J calls reflect TCRdb's pipeline rather than the authors' work. Counted in this sample were roughly 1,800,000 distinct CDR3 sequences; around 48% of them appeared once. The top ten hold more than 2% of the sample.

This sample was taken from a study of blood T cells in healthy people across ages (dated by TCRdb to between 2014 and 2017). Study-wide context: In model experiments, roughly one uniquely barcoded TCR beta cDNA molecule per two T cells was captured by template switching. Age-related changes in TCR beta repertoire diversity were measured in the study by deep sequencing normalized with unique cDNA molecular identifiers. The donors were split into four age groups: young (average about 15 years), middle-aged (about 40), aged (approximately 60) and long-lived (roughly 80). To avoid experimental bias, donors of different ages were distributed randomly across sequencing lanes. For two donors (one aged 18 to 29 and one aged 80 or older), the study analyzed two additional independent replicas of 1 million unique cDNA reads from the same blood draw.

What the authors observed across the whole study: Since profiling was done on bulk unsorted PBMCs, naive and antigen-experienced compartments could not be conclusively compared. As age increased, observed TCR beta diversity per million T cells dropped in a roughly linear way, and a significant reduction was already evident by age roughly 36. Compared with the aged group, more naive CD4+ T cells, fewer expanded clones and increased TCR diversity were shown by the long-lived group, suggesting age selection. A strong correlation was found between observed TCR beta diversity and the percentage of naive T cells measured by flow cytometry. Estimates of total diversity from one million sequenced T cells were regarded as lower bounds and underestimates. Because the CMV infection status of the donors was unknown, age-related changes in expanded clonotypes may potentially have been confounded.

Systemically healthy Caucasian individuals from Russia, 35 to 50 in total and aged about 6 to 90 years, were included as donors. About 9.6 milliliters of peripheral blood were collected from each donor into EDTA-treated Vacutainer tubes. Ficoll-Paque density-gradient centrifugation was used to isolate PBMCs, with at least 7 million obtained per sample. Trizol reagent was used to extract total RNA from the PBMCs, yielding at least 6 micrograms per sample. Naive CD45RAhigh/CD27high T cell percentages were measured by flow cytometry on a PBMC aliquot from every donor. This TCR came from a middle-aged woman in good health. Sequenced: blood.

The DNA sequence is TGTGCCACCAGCGAAAAGGGACTAGCCACAGAGACCCAGTACTTC. It codes for CATSEKGLATETQYF. The rearrangement joined TRBV24-1 to TRBJ2-5, with 9 central nucleotides matching TRBD2. As encoded in the germline V gene, CDR1 is KGHDR while CDR2 is SFDVKD. V is trimmed back by 7 bases and J by 4 bases, and the junction contains 9 bases that no gene match accounts for. Inclusive of the bounding cysteine and phenylalanine, the CDR3 is 15 residues long. Only the CDR3 part of the read is kept: 45 bases, read in frame from the first base.